The clone carrying this TCR beta chain was found many times. The source of the sample is a study of human T cells and chemical hapten exposure. The overall study: There were weekly diphenylcyclopropenone doses to the scalp for patients throughout the roughly 23-week study.

This sample's time point: patch test 1, 2 weeks after DPC sensitization. Stated treatment: therapeutic diphenylcyclopropenone sensitization with weekly scalp DPC. TCRdb ran MiXCR on the RACE reads and lists one entry per CDR3 protein. The sample records over 95,000 distinct CDR3 sequences, around 11% being singletons. The sample in question was whole blood, obtained in connection with sensitization to the hapten diphenylcyclopropenone (DPC). The receptor was derived from a middle-aged woman with alopecia areata. Some clones in this sample may be carry-over from other donors' samples.

The CDR3 DNA follows: TGTGCCAGCAGCCGGACGGGCCAGAACACTGAAGCTTTCTTT. It translates to CASSRTGQNTEAFF. The chain recombines TRBV7-9 with TRBJ1-1; unclear D gene. The germline gives CDR1 SEHNR, CDR2 FQNEAQ (reference sequence). Trimming pared 5 bases from V and 1 base from J, leaving 11 bases between. The CDR3 covers 14 residues.